This T cell receptor (beta chain) is drawn from a study of blood T cell repertoires in COVID-19 (dated by TCRdb to 2019 to 2021). Some background on the complete study: Collaborator samples came from the United States, Italy and Spain and covered acute and convalescent phases of COVID-19. The samples were drawn from the first 160 participants of the ongoing ImmuneRACE study and from under 1,500 subjects provided by 6 global collaborators. The repertoires were released in a freely available public database meant as a resource for research on the immune response to SARS-CoV-2. The material from the prospective study consisted of cDNA or gDNA derived from T cells, B-cell-depleted T cells, or PBMCs. Subjects who had been exposed to COVID-19, were actively infected with it, or had recovered from it provided the deeply sampled blood TCRbeta repertoires that made up the dataset. HLA class I and class II types, where available, came from metadata supplied by the sample provider rather than from assay-based typing. Sample metadata almost always included a de-identified subject ID, COVID-19 status, age in years and sex.

Whole blood was collected in K2EDTA tubes by collaborating institutions according to the institutions' own protocols. Collaborator samples were shipped for TCRbeta analysis as frozen whole blood, isolated PBMCs, or DNA extracted from either sample type. TCRbeta CDR3 regions were amplified from genomic DNA using the immunoSEQ Assay, a bias-controlled multiplex PCR. As for how the authors treated the data: Within the assay, amplification of reference gene primers was used to estimate how many nucleated cells each sample contained. Sequence reads were collapsed and filtered to measure the absolute abundance of every unique TCRbeta CDR3 rearrangement. For each sample, productive Simpson clonality was calculated by taking the square root of Simpson's diversity index across productive rearrangements. TCRdb carries this immuneACCESS record with in-frame sequences only. Its versions omit some clonotypes, under half of them owing to an unresolved V gene in the studies checked, with the rest unexplained. The D gene and trimming were derived from the DNA, and the V and J assignments and clone size from that table. The sample table lists some 31,000 clones, about 90% of them with a count of one. The ten largest clones take up under 2.5% of the sample.

At the junction V is shortened by 8 bases and J by 3 bases, with 11 bases in between. Sequences MDHEN (CDR1) and SYDVKM (CDR2) are obtained from the germline V gene. The CDR3 measures 14 amino acids from cysteine to phenylalanine. Of all the DNA, just the CDR3 is kept, 42 bases in frame from base 1. Worth noting for this clone: What antigen it recognizes has not been identified. Base qualities are missing; no much larger clone stands one base away.

The paper's findings and limits, for the study overall: The amount of clinical and demographic metadata varied by source and participant and was provided uncurated.

This receptor was identified in a man aged 50 to 59 with active COVID-19. The sample consisted of peripheral blood. This chain joins TRBV28 to TRBJ1-6, with TRBD1 perhaps the D gene, on 6 matching bases. The DNA reads TGTGCCAGCTTAGTACAGGGCTATAATTCACCCCTCCACTTT. It codes for CASLVQGYNSPLHF.